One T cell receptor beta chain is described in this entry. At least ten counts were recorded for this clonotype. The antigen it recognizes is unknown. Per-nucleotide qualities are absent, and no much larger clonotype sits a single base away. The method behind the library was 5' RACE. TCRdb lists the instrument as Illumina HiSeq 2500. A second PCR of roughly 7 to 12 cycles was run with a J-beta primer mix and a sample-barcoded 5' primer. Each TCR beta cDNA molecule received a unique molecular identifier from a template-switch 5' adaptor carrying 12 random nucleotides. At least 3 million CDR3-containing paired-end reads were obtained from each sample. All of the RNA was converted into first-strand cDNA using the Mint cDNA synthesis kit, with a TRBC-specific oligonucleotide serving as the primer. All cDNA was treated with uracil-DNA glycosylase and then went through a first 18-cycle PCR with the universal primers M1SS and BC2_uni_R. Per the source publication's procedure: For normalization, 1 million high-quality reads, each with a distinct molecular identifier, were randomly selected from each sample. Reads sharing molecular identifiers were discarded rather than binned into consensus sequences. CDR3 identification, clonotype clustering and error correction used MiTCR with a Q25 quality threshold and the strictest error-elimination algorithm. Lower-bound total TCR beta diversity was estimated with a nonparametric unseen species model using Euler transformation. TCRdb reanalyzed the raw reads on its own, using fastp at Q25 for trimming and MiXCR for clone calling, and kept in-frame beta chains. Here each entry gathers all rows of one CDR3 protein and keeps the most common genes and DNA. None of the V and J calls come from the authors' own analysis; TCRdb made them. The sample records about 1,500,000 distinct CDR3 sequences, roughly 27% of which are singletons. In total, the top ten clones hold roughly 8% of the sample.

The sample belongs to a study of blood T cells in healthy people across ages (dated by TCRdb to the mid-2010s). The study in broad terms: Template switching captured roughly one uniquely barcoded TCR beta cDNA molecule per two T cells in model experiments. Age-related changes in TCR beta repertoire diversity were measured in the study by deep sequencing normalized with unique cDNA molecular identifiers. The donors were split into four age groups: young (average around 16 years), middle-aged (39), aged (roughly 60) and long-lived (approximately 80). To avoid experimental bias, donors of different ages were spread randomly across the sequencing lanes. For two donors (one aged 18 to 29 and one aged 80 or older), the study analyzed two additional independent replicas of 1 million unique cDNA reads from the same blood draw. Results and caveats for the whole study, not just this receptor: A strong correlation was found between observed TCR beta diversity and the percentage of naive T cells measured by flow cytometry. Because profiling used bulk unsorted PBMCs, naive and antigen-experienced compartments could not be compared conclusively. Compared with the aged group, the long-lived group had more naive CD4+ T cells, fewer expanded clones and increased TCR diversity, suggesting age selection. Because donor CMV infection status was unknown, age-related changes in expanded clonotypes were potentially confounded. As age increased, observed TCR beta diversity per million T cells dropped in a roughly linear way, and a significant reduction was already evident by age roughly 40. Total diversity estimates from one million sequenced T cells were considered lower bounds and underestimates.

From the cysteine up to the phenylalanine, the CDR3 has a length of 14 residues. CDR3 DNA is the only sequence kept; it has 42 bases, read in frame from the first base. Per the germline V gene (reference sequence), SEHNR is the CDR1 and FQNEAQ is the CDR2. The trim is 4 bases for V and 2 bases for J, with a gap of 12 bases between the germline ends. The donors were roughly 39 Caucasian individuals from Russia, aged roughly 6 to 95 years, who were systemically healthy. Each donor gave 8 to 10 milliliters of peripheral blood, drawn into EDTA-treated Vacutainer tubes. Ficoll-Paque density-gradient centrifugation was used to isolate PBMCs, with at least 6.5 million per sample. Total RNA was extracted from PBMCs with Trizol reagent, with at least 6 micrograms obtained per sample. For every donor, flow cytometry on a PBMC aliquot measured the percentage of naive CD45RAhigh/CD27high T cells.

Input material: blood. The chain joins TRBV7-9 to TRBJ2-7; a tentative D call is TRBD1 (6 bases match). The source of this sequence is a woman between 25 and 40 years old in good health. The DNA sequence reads TGTGCCAGCAGCTCCAGGGACAAAACCTACGAGCAGTACTTC. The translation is CASSSRDKTYEQYF.